This section outlines one T cell receptor beta chain sequence together with its context. This entry is derived from a study of blood T cell repertoires in COVID-19. At the level of the study: The analysed material was cDNA or gDNA that came from T cells, B-cell-depleted T cells, or PBMCs.

Generated by immunoSEQ multiplex PCR, the TCRdb table keeps only in-frame clones and is missing some. The data hold 110,000 or so clones, with 85% observed a single time. CDR1 and CDR2 (germline): SEHNR, FQNEAQ (reference sequence). The CDR3 contains 13 residues. V was clipped by 11 bases and J by 3 bases, with 16 bases between them. The chain couples TRBV7-9 to TRBJ1-1, with a weak D call TRBD1 (6 bases). This clonotype was obtained from a woman aged 60-75 years with COVID-19, enrolled during active disease. What was sequenced was peripheral blood. This CDR3 is CAGKQGLDTEAFF. CDR3 bases: TGTGCCGGCAAACAGGGTTTGGACACTGAAGCTTTCTTT.